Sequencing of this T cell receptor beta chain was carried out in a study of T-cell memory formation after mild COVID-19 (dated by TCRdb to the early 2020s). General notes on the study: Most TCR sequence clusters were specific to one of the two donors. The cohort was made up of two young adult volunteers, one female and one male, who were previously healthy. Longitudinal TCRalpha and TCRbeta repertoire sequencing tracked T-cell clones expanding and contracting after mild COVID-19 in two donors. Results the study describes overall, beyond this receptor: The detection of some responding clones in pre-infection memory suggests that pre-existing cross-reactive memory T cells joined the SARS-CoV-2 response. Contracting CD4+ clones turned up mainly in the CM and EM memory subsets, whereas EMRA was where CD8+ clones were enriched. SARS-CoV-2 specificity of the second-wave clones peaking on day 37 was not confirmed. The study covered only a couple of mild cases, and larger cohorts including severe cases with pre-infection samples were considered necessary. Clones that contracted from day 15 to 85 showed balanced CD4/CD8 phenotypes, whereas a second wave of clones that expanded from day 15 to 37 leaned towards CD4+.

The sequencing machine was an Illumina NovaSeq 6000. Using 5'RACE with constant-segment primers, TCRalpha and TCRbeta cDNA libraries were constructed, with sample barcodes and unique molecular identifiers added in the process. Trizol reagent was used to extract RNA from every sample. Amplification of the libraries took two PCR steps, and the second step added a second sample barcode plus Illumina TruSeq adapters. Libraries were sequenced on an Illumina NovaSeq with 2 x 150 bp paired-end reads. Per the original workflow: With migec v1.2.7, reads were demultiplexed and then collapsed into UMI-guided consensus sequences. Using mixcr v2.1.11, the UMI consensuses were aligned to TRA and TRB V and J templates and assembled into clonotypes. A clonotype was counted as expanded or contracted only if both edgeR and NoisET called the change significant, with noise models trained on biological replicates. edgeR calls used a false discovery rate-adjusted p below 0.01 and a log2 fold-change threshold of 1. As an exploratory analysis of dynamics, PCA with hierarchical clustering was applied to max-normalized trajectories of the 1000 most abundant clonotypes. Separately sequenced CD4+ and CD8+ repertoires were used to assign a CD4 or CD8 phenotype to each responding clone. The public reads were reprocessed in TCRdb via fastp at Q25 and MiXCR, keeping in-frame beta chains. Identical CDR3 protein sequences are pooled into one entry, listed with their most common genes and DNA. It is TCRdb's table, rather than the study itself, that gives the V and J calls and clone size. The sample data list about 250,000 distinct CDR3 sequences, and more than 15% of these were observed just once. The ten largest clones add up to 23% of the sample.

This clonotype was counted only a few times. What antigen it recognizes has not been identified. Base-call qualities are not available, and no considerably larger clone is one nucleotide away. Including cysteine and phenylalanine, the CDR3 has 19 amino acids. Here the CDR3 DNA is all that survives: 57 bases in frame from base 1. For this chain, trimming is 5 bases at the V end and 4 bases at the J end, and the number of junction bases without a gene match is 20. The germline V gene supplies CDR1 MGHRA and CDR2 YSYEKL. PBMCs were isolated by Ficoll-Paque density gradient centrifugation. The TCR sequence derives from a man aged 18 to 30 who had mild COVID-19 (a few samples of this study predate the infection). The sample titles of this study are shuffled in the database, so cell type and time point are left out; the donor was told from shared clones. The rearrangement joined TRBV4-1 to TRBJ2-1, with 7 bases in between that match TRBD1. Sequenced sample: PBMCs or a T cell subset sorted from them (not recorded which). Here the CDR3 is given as CASSFVPGTARSSYNEQFF. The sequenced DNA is TGCGCCAGCAGCTTTGTGCCCGGGACAGCCAGGTCCTCATACAATGAGCAGTTCTTC.